This T cell receptor (beta chain) was captured by sequencing in a study of shared clonotypes between healthy human individuals. Turning to the study itself: Donor ages ranged 18 to 49 years: two women, a few men.

Study results and limitations: Genetic and exposure-history diversity was limited by the small donor number. Non-shared clonotypes showed lower generation probabilities than clonotypes common to all four donors.

This clone has just one count. Its specificity is unknown. Germline V gives CDR1 SNHLY, CDR2 FYNNEI. V lost 3 bases and J 2 bases, leaving 22 bases between the germline ends. This CDR3 contains 18 residues. Only in-frame clones appear in the TCRdb table, and some are missing; sequencing was by immunoSEQ multiplex PCR. The data hold approximately 710,000 clones, with 90% observed a single time. Material for sequencing was memory CD8+ T cells from PBMCs. Subset reported: CD45RO+ cells pooled with CCR7-negative TemRA cells. The clonotype originates from a man in his late teens or twenties in good health. Some clones in this sample may be carry-over from other donors' samples. The chain joins TRBV2 to TRBJ1-2, with D perhaps TRBD1 (5 bases). The chain's CDR3 is CASSDKSYGAGGNYGYTF. CDR3 in DNA: TGTGCCAGCAGTGACAAATCCTACGGGGCCGGCGGGAACTATGGCTACACCTTC.